The 16 T cell receptor beta chains in this list originate from one sample, sequenced in a study of blood T cell repertoires in COVID-19 (dated by TCRdb to 2020 to 2022). Library construction relied on the immunoSEQ multiplex PCR assay. As stored in TCRdb, this immuneACCESS dataset retains in-frame rearrangements with V and J assigned. A fraction of the clones does not appear; measured against another copy, unresolved V genes explain less than half of the discrepancy, and the remainder lacks a known reason. The sample table lists roughly 190,000 clones, 81% of them with a count of one. 9.5% to 12% of the sample is taken by the ten largest. Sequencing was performed on peripheral blood. These receptor sequences come from a woman in her forties with COVID-19, enrolled during active disease.

V gene TRBV7-3 combines with J gene TRBJ2-6, with 7 nucleotides matching TRBD1. J lost 2 bases, V lost 5 bases, and 3 bases had no gene match. Per germline, CDR1 SGHTA and CDR2 FQGTGA. This CDR3 is built from 15 residues. The chain's CDR3 is CASSLGTAGANVLTF. Here the CDR3 DNA reads TGTGCCAGCAGCCTAGGGACAGCTGGGGCCAACGTCCTGACTTTC.

The J gene is TRBJ1-2, the V gene TRBV20-1; D gene uncertain. V was pared by 3 bases and J by 7 bases, with 9 bases between. The CDR3 totals 11 residues. The germline gives CDR1 DFQATT, CDR2 SNEGSKA (reference sequence). The CDR3 here is CSARLAGGYTF. CDR3 bases: TGCAGTGCTAGGCTCGCGGGTGGCTACACCTTC.

V gene TRBV27 combines with J gene TRBJ2-3; tentatively, D is TRBD1 (6 bases). Germline V lookup: CDR1 MNHEY, CDR2 SMNVEV (reference sequence). V dropped 11 bases and J dropped 2 bases, with 11 bases sitting between them. There are 12 residues in the CDR3. The CDR3 DNA follows: TGTGCCTCCGGACAGAACACAGATACGCAGTATTTT. Residues: CASGQNTDTQYF.

The chain has TRBV7-3 and TRBJ2-5; tentatively, D is TRBD2 (6 bases). This CDR3 is 15 amino acids long. Germline V CDR1 and CDR2: SGHTA, FQGTGA. With 5 bases removed from V and 4 bases from J, the gap between germline ends came to 17 bases. The CDR3 DNA reads TGTGCCAGCAGCGGCGGACGGGGGTCAGCAGAGACCCAGTACTTC. Encoded protein: CASSGGRGSAETQYF.

This rearrangement joins TRBV29-1 to TRBJ1-4; 9 bases fit TRBD1. Germline V CDR1 and CDR2: SQVTM, ANQGSEA. Unmatched junction bases numbered 8, after V lost 4 bases and J lost 2 bases. This CDR3 comprises 16 residues. This CDR3 is CSVGTGTGLTNEKLFF. CDR3 coding DNA: TGCAGCGTTGGGACCGGGACAGGGTTGACTAATGAAAAACTGTTTTTT.

The V gene is TRBV20-1, the J gene TRBJ2-7; weak D call: TRBD2 (5 bases). Trimming shortened V by 6 bases and J by 2 bases, and 8 bases separated the two germline ends. Germline CDR1 reads DFQATT; CDR2 reads SNEGSKA (reference sequence). The CDR3 contains 11 residues. For the CDR3, the DNA is TGCAGTGCGGCGGGCGCCTACGAGCAGTACGTC. Protein sequence: CSAAGAYEQYV.

The chain combines TRBV24-1 with TRBJ2-3, with 9 bases matching TRBD1. Germline loops: CDR1 KGHDR, CDR2 SFDVKD. The CDR3 spans 17 residues. J was trimmed by 5 bases and V by 4 bases; bases with no gene match: 12. DNA of the CDR3: TGTGCCACCAGTGAACCTGGCGGGACAGGGAAGAAAGATACGCAGTATTTT. Encoded protein: CATSEPGGTGKKDTQYF.

This clone is a singleton in its sample. The gene calls are TRBV5-6 and TRBJ1-2; D perhaps matches TRBD1 (5 bases). Germline assignment: CDR1 SGHDT and CDR2 YYEEEE. Deletions cut 7 bases from V and 3 bases from J, with 10 bases between. The CDR3 sequence is 12 residues long. CDR3 amino acids: CASRGGDYGYTF. Written as DNA, the CDR3 is TGTGCCAGCCGGGGGGGTGACTATGGCTACACCTTC.

The V gene is TRBV9, the J gene TRBJ1-6, with TRBD1 identical over 8 bases. CDR1 and CDR2 (germline): SGDLS, YYNGEE. Trimming at V came to 4 bases and at J to 5 bases, leaving 2 bases not matched to a gene. The CDR3 loop spans 14 amino acids. CDR3 loop: CASSPTGDNSPLHF. The CDR3 region has the DNA TGTGCCAGCAGCCCGACAGGGGATAATTCACCCCTCCACTTT.

The chain employs TRBV19 and TRBJ1-1; 8 bases map to TRBD1. Per the germline V gene, CDR1 is LNHDA and CDR2 is SQIVND (reference sequence). The V gene end was trimmed by 8 bases and the J gene end by 1 base; junction bases not matched to a gene: 6. The CDR3 sequence is 14 residues long. CDR3 in amino acids: CASGWTGSNTEAFF. For the CDR3, the DNA is TGTGCCAGTGGATGGACAGGGTCGAACACTGAAGCTTTCTTT.

The chain employs TRBV6-5 and TRBJ1-5, with D uncertain. Germline lookup yields CDR1 MNHEY and CDR2 SVGAGI. This CDR3 has 12 residues. V lost 6 bases and J 9 bases, leaving 12 bases between the germline ends. The CDR3: CASSDLSGPQHF. The CDR3 coding sequence is TGTGCCAGCAGCGACCTCAGCGGGCCCCAGCATTTT.

The V gene is TRBV2, the J gene TRBJ2-1; TRBD1 agrees at 7 bases. V lost 8 bases to trimming and J lost 0 bases; unmatched junction nucleotides: 10. Germline assignment: CDR1 SNHLY and CDR2 FYNNEI. There are 16 residues in the CDR3. CDR3 loop: CASCPGTESSYNEQFF. In DNA, the CDR3 is TGTGCCAGCTGTCCCGGGACAGAGAGCTCCTACAATGAGCAGTTCTTC.

The rearrangement links TRBV29-1 to TRBJ1-4; 9 nucleotides line up with TRBD1. There are 16 residues in the CDR3. The V segment lost 6 bases and the J segment 6 bases; nucleotides outside the gene matches: 14. Germline loops: CDR1 SQVTM, CDR2 ANQGSEA. This CDR3 reads CSVQGDRASEDEKLFF. The CDR3 region has the DNA TGCAGCGTCCAGGGGGACAGGGCTAGCGAAGATGAAAAACTGTTTTTT.

The chain carries TRBV14 and TRBJ2-1; 7 bases agree with TRBD1. The CDR3 has 16 residues. After removal of 4 bases from V and 1 base from J, the junction contained 7 bases not matched to a gene. The germline CDR1 and CDR2 sequences are SGHDN and FVKESK. The CDR3 DNA follows: TGTGCCAGCAGCCTCCCGGGACAGTTTTCCTACAATGAGCAGTTCTTC. Translated: CASSLPGQFSYNEQFF.

The chain joins TRBV18 to TRBJ2-2, with 8 positions matching TRBD1. CDR1 is KGHSH and CDR2 is LQKENI in the germline V gene. The CDR3 is 16 residues long. Trimming at V came to 3 bases and at J to 2 bases, leaving 5 bases not matched to a gene. The CDR3 region is CASSPPDRANTGELFF. In DNA, the CDR3 is TGTGCCAGCTCACCGCCGGACAGGGCCAACACCGGGGAGCTGTTTTTT.

The DNA for the CDR3 is TGTGCCAGTAGCCAAGGGACAGTTAATTCACCCCTCCACTTT. Encoded protein: CASSQGTVNSPLHF. V usage is TRBV19 and J usage is TRBJ1-6; TRBD1 aligns across 7 bases. The germline gives CDR1 LNHDA, CDR2 SQIVND (reference sequence). The CDR3 is 14 residues long. The trim removed 6 bases at V and 6 bases at J, leaving 5 bases unmatched.